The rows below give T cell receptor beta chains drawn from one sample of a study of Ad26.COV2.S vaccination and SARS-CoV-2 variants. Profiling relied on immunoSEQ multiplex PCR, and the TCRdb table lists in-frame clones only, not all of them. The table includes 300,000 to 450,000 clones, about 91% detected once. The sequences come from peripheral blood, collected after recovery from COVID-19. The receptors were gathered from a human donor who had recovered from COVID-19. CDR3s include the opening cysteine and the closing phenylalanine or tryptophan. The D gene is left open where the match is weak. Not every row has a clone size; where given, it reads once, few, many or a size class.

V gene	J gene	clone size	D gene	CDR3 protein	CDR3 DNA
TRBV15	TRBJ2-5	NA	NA	CATRDGNQETQYF	TGTGCCACCAGAGATGGAAACCAAGAGACCCAGTACTTC
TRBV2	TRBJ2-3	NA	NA	CASSHRTGGPDTQYF	TGTGCCAGCAGTCACCGAACGGGGGGCCCAGATACGCAGTATTTT
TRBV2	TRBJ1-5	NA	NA	CASSEIATPGQPQHF	TGTGCCAGCAGTGAGATCGCCACACCGGGTCAGCCCCAGCATTTT
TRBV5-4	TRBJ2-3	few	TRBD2	CASSRRGAADTQYF	TGTGCCAGCAGCCGGCGGGGGGCCGCAGATACGCAGTATTTT
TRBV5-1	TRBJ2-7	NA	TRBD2	CASSIGLAGGPYEQYF	TGCGCCAGCAGCATAGGACTAGCGGGGGGGCCATACGAGCAGTACTTC
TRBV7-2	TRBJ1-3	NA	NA	CASSLNLMGDPGNTIYF	TGTGCCAGCAGCTTAAATTTAATGGGGGATCCTGGAAACACCATATATTTT
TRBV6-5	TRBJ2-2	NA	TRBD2	CASSSTSGAFGELFF	TGTGCCAGCAGTTCGACTAGCGGGGCCTTCGGGGAGCTGTTTTTT
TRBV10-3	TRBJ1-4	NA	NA	CAISESTGGANEKLFF	TGTGCCATCAGTGAGTCGACGGGGGGGGCTAATGAAAAACTGTTTTTT
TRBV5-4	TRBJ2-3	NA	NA	CASSPRGRTDTQYF	TGTGCCAGCAGCCCTCGGGGACGCACAGATACGCAGTATTTT
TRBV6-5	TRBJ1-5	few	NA	CASRRQRNSNQPQHF	TGTGCCAGCAGACGACAGCGAAATAGCAATCAGCCCCAGCATTTT
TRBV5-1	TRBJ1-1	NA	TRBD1	CASSSLQGLGTEAFF	TGCGCCAGCAGCTCGCTACAGGGGTTGGGAACTGAAGCTTTCTTT
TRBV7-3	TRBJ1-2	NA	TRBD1	CASSTLDREHYGYTF	TGTGCCAGCAGCACTTTAGACAGGGAACACTATGGCTACACCTTC
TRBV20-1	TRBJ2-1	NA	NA	CSARGSSEQFF	TGCAGTGCTAGAGGCAGCAGTGAGCAGTTCTTC
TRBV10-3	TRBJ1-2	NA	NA	CAISESPGPKQGTYGYTF	TGTGCCATCAGTGAGTCCCCTGGACCAAAGCAGGGGACCTATGGCTACACCTTC
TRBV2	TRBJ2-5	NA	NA	CASKSTSQETQYF	TGTGCCAGCAAGTCCACTAGCCAAGAGACCCAGTACTTC
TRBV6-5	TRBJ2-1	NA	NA	CASSYSRAEQFF	TGTGCCAGCAGTTACTCGAGGGCCGAGCAGTTCTTC
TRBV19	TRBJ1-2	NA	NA	CASSISLVRGYTF	TGTGCCAGTAGTATATCTTTAGTTCGGGGCTACACCTTC
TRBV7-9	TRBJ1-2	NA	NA	CASSPRGVMGGGYTF	TGTGCCAGCAGCCCCCGAGGGGTGATGGGAGGTGGCTACACCTTC
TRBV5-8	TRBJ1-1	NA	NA	CASSPSAGMNTEAFF	TGTGCCAGCAGCCCGTCCGCTGGCATGAACACTGAAGCTTTCTTT
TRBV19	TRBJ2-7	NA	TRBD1	CASSPGQGPYEQYF	TGTGCCAGTAGTCCTGGACAGGGCCCCTACGAGCAGTACTTC
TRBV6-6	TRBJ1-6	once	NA	CASSPGHLSSYNSPLHF	TGTGCCAGCAGTCCCGGACATCTGAGCTCCTATAATTCACCCCTCCACTTT
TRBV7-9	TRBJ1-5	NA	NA	CASSLGRAGQPQHF	TGTGCCAGCAGCTTAGGGAGGGCTGGTCAGCCCCAGCATTTT
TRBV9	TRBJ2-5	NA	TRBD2	CASSVATGGLAAQETQYF	TGTGCCAGCAGCGTAGCTACGGGGGGACTAGCGGCACAAGAGACCCAGTACTTC
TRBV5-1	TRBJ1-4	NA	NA	CASSLLGGIRNEKLFF	TGCGCCAGCAGCTTGTTGGGGGGCATTAGGAATGAAAAACTGTTTTTT
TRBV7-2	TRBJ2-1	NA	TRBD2	CASSPAPLAGGHDEQFF	TGTGCCAGCAGCCCGGCTCCCCTAGCGGGGGGGCACGATGAGCAGTTCTTC
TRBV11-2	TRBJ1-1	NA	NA	CASSRDMNTEAFF	TGTGCCAGCAGCCGGGATATGAACACTGAAGCTTTCTTT
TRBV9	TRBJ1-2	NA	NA	CASSPQTGAYGYTF	TGTGCCAGCAGCCCCCAGACAGGAGCCTATGGCTACACCTTC
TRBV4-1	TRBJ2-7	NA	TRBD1	CASSQEDREDYEQYF	TGCGCCAGCAGCCAAGAGGACAGGGAGGACTACGAGCAGTACTTC
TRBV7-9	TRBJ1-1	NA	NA	CASSLGAMNTEAFF	TGTGCCAGCAGCTTAGGGGCCATGAACACTGAAGCTTTCTTT
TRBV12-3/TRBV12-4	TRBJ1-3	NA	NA	CASSLTGNTIYF	TGTGCCAGCAGTCTTACTGGAAACACCATATATTTT
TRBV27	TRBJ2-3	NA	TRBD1	CASKTGLGSDTQYF	TGTGCCAGTAAGACAGGGTTAGGTTCAGATACGCAGTATTTT
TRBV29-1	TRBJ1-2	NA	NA	CSVDSGTGYTF	TGCAGCGTTGATAGCGGGACTGGCTACACCTTC
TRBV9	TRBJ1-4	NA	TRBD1	CASSSGQGVSANEKLFF	TGTGCCAGCAGCTCAGGACAGGGTGTCTCAGCTAATGAAAAACTGTTTTTT
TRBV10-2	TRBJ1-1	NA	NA	CASREGSGRTEAFF	TGCGCCAGCAGGGAGGGCTCGGGGAGGACTGAAGCTTTCTTT
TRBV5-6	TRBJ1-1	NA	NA	CASSLVRTEAFF	TGTGCCAGCAGCTTGGTACGGACCGAAGCTTTCTTT
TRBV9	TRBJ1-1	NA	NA	CASSPSGGGKDTEAFF	TGTGCCAGCAGCCCCTCCGGGGGGGGTAAGGACACTGAAGCTTTCTTT
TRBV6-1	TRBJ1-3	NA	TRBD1	CASSERTGGTGNTIYF	TGTGCCAGCAGTGAACGCACAGGGGGAACTGGAAACACCATATATTTT
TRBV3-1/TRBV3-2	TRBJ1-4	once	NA	CASSQDRRDEKLFF	TGTGCCAGCAGCCAAGATCGCAGGGATGAAAAACTGTTTTTT
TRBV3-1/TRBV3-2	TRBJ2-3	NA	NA	CASSQGQDVDTQYF	TGTGCCAGCAGCCAAGGACAGGACGTGGATACGCAGTATTTT
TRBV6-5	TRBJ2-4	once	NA	CASSYSLLAAKNIQYF	TGTGCCAGCAGTTACTCGCTGCTAGCGGCCAAAAACATTCAGTACTTC
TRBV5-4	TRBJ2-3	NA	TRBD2	CASIPSGGLTDTQYF	TGTGCCAGCATCCCTAGCGGGGGACTCACAGATACGCAGTATTTT
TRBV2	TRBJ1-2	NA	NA	CASSRTTGANYGYTF	TGTGCCAGCAGTCGAACGACAGGAGCTAACTATGGCTACACCTTC
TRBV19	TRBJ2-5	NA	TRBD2	CTSSILLAGSGETQYF	TGTACCAGTAGTATCTTACTAGCGGGGTCAGGTGAGACCCAGTACTTC